The 2 T cell receptor beta chains below were found in one sample sequenced in a study of cytomegalovirus exposure and HLA in healthy donors. The study ran its PCR with 60 Vbeta and 13 Jbeta primers. Some clones are missing from TCRdb's copy, which holds only in-frame ones; the method was immunoSEQ multiplex PCR. The table lists 200,000 to 250,000 clones, approximately 80% of them singletons. Specimen: PBMCs. The source is a woman in her 40s in good health and CMV-seronegative.

The chain carries TRBV5-1 and TRBJ2-2, with TRBD2 matching over 8 bases. The CDR3 covers 15 residues. Germline CDR1 reads SGHRS; CDR2 reads YFSETQ. The ends lost 4 bases at V and 5 bases at J; junction bases unmatched: 7. The CDR3 coding sequence is TGCGCCAGCAGCCCCCGGGAGGGAGGTACCGGGGAGCTGTTTTTT. Residues: CASSPREGGTGELFF. Using reference TRBV5-1 and TRBJ2-2 for the parts outside the CDR3, the full variable domain is KAGVTQTPRYLIKTRGQQVTLSCSPISGHRSVSWYQQTPGQGLQFLFEYFSETQRNKGNFPGRFSGRQFSNSRSEMNVSTLELGDSALYLCASSPREGGTGELFFGEGSRLTVL.

In this sample, this clone turned up a few times. This rearrangement joins TRBV28 to TRBJ2-7; 7 positions agree with TRBD1. The CDR3 is 14 residues long. Unmatched junction bases numbered 7, after V lost 8 bases and J lost 0 bases. Germline values: CDR1 MDHEN, CDR2 SYDVKM. The CDR3 nucleotides read TGTGCCAGCGCACGGGACAGTCCCTCCTACGAGCAGTACTTC. It yields the protein CASARDSPSYEQYF.